One and the same sample provided the 26 T cell receptor beta chains below, sequenced in a study of blood T cells in healthy people across ages. Together with a sample-barcoded 5' primer, a J-beta primer mix was included in a second PCR lasting roughly 6 to 12 cycles. TCRdb re-derived calls from the 5' RACE reads in MiXCR, one entry per CDR3 protein. The data hold approximately 780,000 distinct CDR3 sequences, with more than 25% observed a single time. A further study also used this sample, focusing on T cells of mothers and their children.

Source material: blood. The receptors were gathered from a boy aged 5-17 years in good health.

The chain uses TRBV20-1 and TRBJ2-6; D might be TRBD1 (5 bases). There are 17 residues in the CDR3. V lost 6 bases and J 1 base, leaving 19 bases between the germline ends. The germline CDR1 and CDR2 sequences are DFQATT and SNEGSKA (reference sequence). CDR3 loop: CSAEDAGYKSGANVLTF. The CDR3 DNA reads TGCAGTGCAGAGGACGCAGGGTACAAGTCTGGGGCCAACGTCCTGACTTTC.

V usage is TRBV2 and J usage is TRBJ2-5; D is possibly TRBD2 (5 bases). Germline loops: CDR1 SNHLY, CDR2 FYNNEI. This CDR3 spans 14 amino acids. V lost 2 bases to trimming and J lost 1 base, with 8 bases between them. CDR3 region: CASSEPRGQETQYF. The DNA of the CDR3 is TGTGCCAGCAGTGAACCCCGGGGCCAAGAGACCCAGTACTTC.

This rearrangement joins TRBV7-9 to TRBJ2-7, with no clear D. The V and J ends lost 0 bases and 5 bases respectively, with 11 bases between them. CDR3 length: 14 residues. Germline V lookup: CDR1 SEHNR, CDR2 FQNEAQ (reference sequence). DNA of the CDR3: TGTGCCAGCAGCTTAGCGACCGGGCTAAACGAGCAGTACTTC. This sequence encodes CASSLATGLNEQYF.

The chain carries TRBV18 and TRBJ1-5; D uncertain. Trimming removed 6 bases from V and 2 bases from J, with 17 bases in between. The CDR3 has 16 residues. Germline loops: CDR1 KGHSH, CDR2 LQKENI. The CDR3 sequence: CASSRGTRSGNQPQHF. DNA of the CDR3: TGTGCCAGCTCCCGTGGCACCAGGTCTGGCAATCAGCCCCAGCATTTT. Full variable domain (rest looked up from reference TRBV18 and TRBJ1-5): NAGVMQNPRHLVRRRGQEARLRCSPMKGHSHVYWYRQLPEEGLKFMVYLQKENIIDESGMPKERFSAEFPKEGPSILRIQQVVRGDSAAYFCASSRGTRSGNQPQHFGDGTRLSIL.

J is TRBJ2-5 and V is TRBV2; a weak D match, TRBD2 (6 bases). With the DNA end fitting TRBJ2-1 better, the J assignment may be wrong. The CDR3 runs to 15 residues. Germline CDR1 SNHLY, CDR2 FYNNEI. CDR3 bases: TGTGCCAGCAGTACTCTAGCGACTTCCTACAATGAGCAGTTCTTC. This codes for CASSTLATSYNEQFF.

This chain connects TRBV5-1 to TRBJ2-3; D gene unclear. Trimming removed 0 bases from V and 6 bases from J, with 17 bases in between. Germline V gene lookup returns CDR1 SGHRS and CDR2 YFSETQ. The length of the CDR3 is 16 residues. CDR3 residues: CASSLEATWGGDTQYF. The CDR3 DNA follows: TGCGCCAGCAGCTTGGAAGCCACGTGGGGTGGGGATACGCAGTATTTT.

This sequence joins TRBV20-1 and TRBJ1-2, with TRBD1 matching over 7 bases. CDR1 is DFQATT, CDR2 SNEGSKA, per germline (reference sequence). The CDR3 consists of 13 residues. V lost 2 bases to trimming and J lost 4 bases; unmatched junction nucleotides: 4. The CDR3 DNA sequence: TGCAGTGCTAGAATAACAGGGGCCTATGGCTACACCTTC. The encoded protein is CSARITGAYGYTF.

The chain carries TRBV12-3 or TRBV12-4 and TRBJ1-5; D might be TRBD1 (5 bases). CDR3 size: 13 residues. The V end lost 7 bases, the J end lost 4 bases, and 11 bases lay between the germline ends. CDR3 sequence reads: CASNVRVNQPQHF. The CDR3 DNA is TGTGCCAGCAACGTCAGGGTGAATCAGCCCCAGCATTTT.

J is TRBJ1-2 and V is TRBV18; D is ambiguous. Germline CDR1 and CDR2: KGHSH and LQKENI. V lost 3 bases and J lost 3, with 11 bases in between. This CDR3 is 14 amino acids long. CDR3 DNA sequence: TGTGCCAGCTCACCCAGCCAAGGTGACTATGGCTACACCTTC. Its translation is CASSPSQGDYGYTF. Drawing the rest from reference TRBV18 and TRBJ1-2, the complete variable domain is NAGVMQNPRHLVRRRGQEARLRCSPMKGHSHVYWYRQLPEEGLKFMVYLQKENIIDESGMPKERFSAEFPKEGPSILRIQQVVRGDSAAYFCASSPSQGDYGYTFGSGTRLTVV.

This clonotype has ten or more counts. This chain uses TRBV29-1 with TRBJ2-7; unclear D gene. In germline, CDR1 is SQVTM, CDR2 ANQGSEA. This CDR3 comprises 11 residues. V shed 4 bases and J shed 2 bases, with 6 bases lying between them. Here the CDR3 reads CSVGIAYEQYF. The CDR3 region has the DNA TGCAGCGTTGGCATCGCCTACGAGCAGTACTTC.

This chain links TRBV6-5 with TRBJ1-6, with 8 bases lining up with TRBD1. The length of the CDR3 is 15 residues. J gave up 6 bases and V 2 bases, and 3 bases lay outside the gene matches. In germline, CDR1 is MNHEY, CDR2 SVGAGI. Here the CDR3 reads CASSYGDRSNSPLHF. In DNA, the CDR3 is TGTGCCAGCAGTTACGGGGACAGGAGTAATTCACCCCTCCACTTT.

The chain combines TRBV28 with TRBJ2-5; D perhaps matches TRBD1 (8 bases). The germline V and J ends were trimmed by 6 bases and 2 bases, with 13 bases remaining between them. The V gene's germline CDR1 is MDHEN and CDR2 SYDVKM. This CDR3 has 14 residues. The CDR3 protein is CASSSQGGQETQYF. The CDR3 DNA follows: TGTGCCAGCAGCTCACAGGGGGGGCAAGAGACCCAGTACTTC.

This rearrangement joins TRBV12-3 or TRBV12-4 to TRBJ1-1; 8 bases match TRBD1. This CDR3 is 14 amino acids long. Germline trimming cut 6 bases from V and 4 bases from J; bases unmatched to any gene: 7. In nucleotides, the CDR3 is TGTGCCAGCAGACATACAGGGGGTAGCACTGAAGCTTTCTTT. This encodes CASRHTGGSTEAFF.

This CDR3 is CASSQGQGKAGANVLTF. CDR3 DNA: TGTGCCAGCAGCCAAGGACAGGGGAAGGCTGGGGCCAACGTCCTGACTTTC. This sequence joins TRBV3-1 and TRBJ2-6; 8 bases agree with TRBD1. Germline values: CDR1 LGHDT, CDR2 YNNKEL (reference sequence). V was pared by 1 base and J by 2 bases, with 4 bases of the junction left unmatched. CDR3 length: 17 amino acids.

This chain joins TRBV5-4 and TRBJ2-3; a possible D gene is TRBD2 (6 bases). Trimming shortened V by 5 bases and J by 0 bases, and 13 bases separated the two germline ends. The length of the CDR3 is 15 residues. Germline V gene data show CDR1 as SGHNT and CDR2 as YYREEE (reference sequence). The CDR3 coding sequence is TGTGCCAGCAGTTTTCCCGGGGGTAGCACAGATACGCAGTATTTT. Amino acids: CASSFPGGSTDTQYF.

This chain joins TRBV27 and TRBJ2-1, with D possibly being TRBD2 (6 bases). The CDR3 totals 14 residues. Germline V gene data show CDR1 as MNHEY and CDR2 as SMNVEV (reference sequence). V was trimmed by 4 bases and J by 7 bases, leaving 14 bases between them. The chain's CDR3 is CASSSLGGRNEQFF. The CDR3 coding sequence is TGTGCCAGCAGTTCCCTTGGGGGGAGGAATGAGCAGTTCTTC.

The chain's CDR3 is CASSATGRRAEAFF. CDR3 nucleotides: TGTGCCAGCAGTGCAACAGGGCGACGGGCTGAAGCTTTCTTT. The gene calls are TRBV12-3 or TRBV12-4 and TRBJ1-1; a possible D gene is TRBD1 (6 bases). The V and J ends lost 5 bases and 6 bases respectively, with 16 bases between them. This CDR3 has 14 amino acids.

This rearrangement joins TRBV3-1 to TRBJ2-4, with D perhaps matching TRBD2 (5 bases). The V gene's germline CDR1 is LGHDT and CDR2 YNNKEL (reference sequence). V dropped 1 base and J dropped 11 bases, with 15 bases sitting between them. The CDR3 contains 14 residues. CDR3 residues: CASSQAIETGFQYF. CDR3 DNA sequence: TGTGCCAGCAGCCAAGCAATAGAGACGGGGTTTCAGTACTTC.

The CDR3 sequence: CASSRTSGGVNEQFF. CDR3 coding DNA: TGTGCCAGCAGCCGTACTAGCGGGGGCGTAAATGAGCAGTTCTTC. V usage is TRBV9 and J usage is TRBJ2-1; TRBD2 agrees at 11 bases. The CDR3 has 15 residues. Germline V gene lookup returns CDR1 SGDLS and CDR2 YYNGEE. With V trimmed by 4 bases and J by 7 bases, 7 bases remained unmatched.

The rearrangement links TRBV20-1 to TRBJ2-1; weak D call: TRBD1 (6 bases). CDR1 and CDR2 (germline): DFQATT, SNEGSKA (reference sequence). The CDR3 is 15 residues long. V lost 0 bases to trimming and J lost 8 bases, with 17 bases between them. The CDR3 sequence: CSARDRDTNRYEQFF. CDR3 nucleotides: TGCAGTGCTAGAGACCGGGACACCAACAGGTATGAGCAGTTCTTC.

This clonotype was picked up a small number of times. The chain is built from TRBV2 and TRBJ2-7; 9 bases align to TRBD2. After removal of 7 bases from V and 5 bases from J, the junction contained 15 bases not matched to a gene. Germline CDR1 and CDR2: SNHLY and FYNNEI. The CDR3 has 16 amino acids. In DNA form, the CDR3 reads TGTGCCAGCATTCGAGGGGCTAGCGGGGTGGGCCACGAGCAGTACTTC. Protein: CASIRGASGVGHEQYF.

A few counts support this clonotype. This CDR3 reads CASRLLAGGETQYF. CDR3 bases: TGTGCCAGCAGACTACTAGCGGGGGGAGAGACCCAGTACTTC. The chain combines TRBV2 with TRBJ2-5; TRBD2 matches 12 bases. Germline V gene lookup returns CDR1 SNHLY and CDR2 FYNNEI. The CDR3 is 14 residues long. The ends lost 6 bases at V and 4 bases at J; junction bases unmatched: 3. Based on the CDR3 plus reference TRBV2 and TRBJ2-5, the full variable domain is EPEVTQTPSHQVTQMGQEVILRCVPISNHLYFYWYRQILGQKVEFLVSFYNNEISEKSEIFDDQFSVERPDGSNFTLKIRSTKLEDSAMYFCASRLLAGGETQYFGPGTRLLVL.

In this sample, this clonotype turned up a few times. This sequence joins TRBV14 and TRBJ2-1, with a weak D call TRBD1 (6 bases). CDR1 and CDR2 (germline): SGHDN, FVKESK. V lost 4 bases and J 0 bases, leaving 13 bases between the germline ends. The CDR3 has 16 residues. CDR3 nucleotides: TGTGCCAGCAGCCCCTTGGACAGATACTCCTACAATGAGCAGTTCTTC. Translation: CASSPLDRYSYNEQFF.

The genes are TRBV6-6 and TRBJ1-4; D possibly corresponds to TRBD1 (6 bases). Trimming removed 5 bases at V and 7 bases at J, with 14 bases between. Germline V CDR1 and CDR2: MNHNY, SVGAGI (reference sequence). CDR3 length equals 14 residues. CDR3 nucleotide sequence: TGTGCCAGCAGTCTACAGGGCCCTGGTGAAAAACTGTTTTTT. This encodes CASSLQGPGEKLFF.

As regards this clonotype: One end of the junction is discordant with germline, which a read error may explain. The chain couples TRBV11-2 to TRBJ2-2; 7 nucleotides line up with TRBD1. In germline, CDR1 is SGHAT, CDR2 FQNNGV. The CDR3 loop spans 14 amino acids. The CDR3 is CASSRSTGLGELFF. CDR3 nucleotide sequence: TGTGCCAGCAGCCGATCGACAGGGCTGGGGGAGCTGTTCTTT. The entire variable domain, with the rest obtained from reference TRBV11-2 and TRBJ2-2, is as follows: EAGVAQSPRYKIIEKRQSVAFWCNPISGHATLYWYQQILGQGPKLLIQFQNNGVVDDSQLPKDRFSAERLKGVDSTLKIQPAKLEDSAVYLCASSRSTGLGELFFGEGSRLTVL.

The rearrangement links TRBV7-9 to TRBJ2-1; 13 nucleotides match TRBD2. Germline trimming cut 5 bases from V and 10 bases from J; bases unmatched to any gene: 2. Germline V CDR1 and CDR2: SEHNR, FQNEAQ (reference sequence). The CDR3 is made up of 13 amino acids. CDR3 in DNA: TGTGCCAGCAGCACGACTAGCGGGGGGGAGCAGTTCTTC. As protein: CASSTTSGGEQFF.